One sample yielded the 10 T cell receptor beta chains listed below, sequenced in a study of T cell responses to AZD1222 COVID-19 vaccine. The method was immunoSEQ multiplex PCR; TCRdb's version includes in-frame clones alone and lacks a portion of them. The table includes under 150,000 clones, 84% detected once. The sequenced sample was peripheral blood, obtained 28 days after the second AZD1222 dose. Source of these receptors: an adult who received the AZD1222 COVID-19 vaccine.

J is TRBJ1-4 and V is TRBV11-2; D gene unclear. V lost 2 bases and J 0 bases, leaving 7 bases between the germline ends. CDR3 length: 15 amino acids. Germline V CDR1 and CDR2: SGHAT, FQNNGV. The CDR3 region has the DNA TGTGCCAGCAGCTTATATCTTGCAACTAATGAAAAACTGTTTTTT. As protein: CASSLYLATNEKLFF.

The chain links TRBV7-2 to TRBJ1-2; D unclear. The CDR3 covers 13 residues. In germline, CDR1 is SGHTA, CDR2 FQGNSA. V was cut by 1 base and J by 4 bases, with 7 bases left in between. This CDR3 is CASSLGTLYGYTF. CDR3 sequence (DNA): TGTGCCAGCAGCTTAGGCACCCTCTATGGCTACACCTTC.

This chain connects TRBV19 to TRBJ1-5, with 7 positions matching TRBD1. Germline CDR1 is LNHDA and CDR2 is SQIVND (reference sequence). The length of the CDR3 is 15 residues. The ends lost 7 bases at V and 3 bases at J; junction bases unmatched: 9. As DNA, the CDR3 is TGTGCCAGTACCGCCCCGACAGGGACCAATCAGCCCCAGCATTTT. It translates to CASTAPTGTNQPQHF.

The chain uses TRBV19 and TRBJ1-1; D gene uncertain. Deletions cut 5 bases from V and 7 bases from J, with 8 bases between. The CDR3 spans 11 residues. Germline values: CDR1 LNHDA, CDR2 SQIVND (reference sequence). The chain's CDR3 is CASSQSFEAFF. Written as DNA, the CDR3 is TGTGCCAGTAGTCAGAGTTTTGAAGCTTTCTTT.

The V call is TRBV19, the J call TRBJ1-1, with D hard to call. Germline loops: CDR1 LNHDA, CDR2 SQIVND (reference sequence). V gave up 3 bases and J gave up 1 base, with 12 bases separating them. This CDR3 spans 15 amino acids. The CDR3 region has the DNA TGTGCCAGTAGTATGGAAGGCAGGAGGAACACTGAAGCTTTCTTT. Its translation: CASSMEGRRNTEAFF.

The chain employs TRBV7-2 and TRBJ1-3, with D unclear. The CDR3 has 15 amino acids. Germline CDR1 is SGHTA and CDR2 is FQGNSA. The ends were cut back, 5 bases at V and 0 bases at J, with 11 bases in the middle. CDR3 DNA sequence: TGTGCCAGCAGCCAAGAGGGCAACTCTGGAAACACCATATATTTT. It translates to CASSQEGNSGNTIYF. Full variable domain (missing parts from reference TRBV7-2 and TRBJ1-3): GAGVSQSPSNKVTEKGKDVELRCDPISGHTALYWYRQSLGQGLEFLIYFQGNSAPDKSGLPSDRFSAERTGGSVSTLTIQRTQQEDSAVYLCASSQEGNSGNTIYFGEGSWLTVV.

The genes are TRBV10-3 and TRBJ2-3, with D uncertain. Trimming took off 0 bases at V and 5 bases at J, with 9 bases between the two ends. The length of the CDR3 is 14 residues. Germline V gene sequence: CDR1 ENHRY, CDR2 SYGVKD. DNA of the CDR3: TGTGCCATCAGTGAGTCGGTAGGGAAAGATACGCAGTATTTT. Amino acid sequence: CAISESVGKDTQYF.

The chain combines TRBV3-1 (or the pseudogene TRBV3-2) with TRBJ1-4; D remains ambiguous. The CDR3 covers 16 residues. CDR1 is LGHDT and CDR2 is YNNKEL in the germline V gene (reference sequence). Trimming cost V 0 bases and J 0 bases, with 8 bases left between them. The CDR3 nucleotides are TGTGCCAGCAGCCAAGATTTGGTAGCAACTAATGAAAAACTGTTTTTT. This sequence encodes CASSQDLVATNEKLFF.

The V gene is TRBV7-8, the J gene TRBJ2-7; 7 bases are shared with TRBD1. Germline loops: CDR1 SGHVS, CDR2 FQNEAQ. CDR3 length: 15 residues. With V trimmed by 4 bases and J by 3 bases, 9 bases remained unmatched. The CDR3 region has the DNA TGTGCCAGCAGCTCCGGAAAGGGGGCAATCTACGAGCAGTACTTC. Amino acid sequence: CASSSGKGAIYEQYF.

This chain uses TRBV2 with TRBJ1-5; TRBD1 might be the D (5 bases). The CDR3 length is 14 residues. From germline, CDR1 is SNHLY and CDR2 FYNNEI. Trimming took off 4 bases at V and 8 bases at J, with 15 bases between the two ends. CDR3 DNA sequence: TGTGCCAGCAGTGGGGTGAGGGGCCTAGAGCCCCAGCATTTT. Its protein is CASSGVRGLEPQHF.